This record covers a single T cell receptor beta chain. The data are from a study of blood T cells in healthy people across ages. The V gene's germline CDR1 is SGHRS and CDR2 YFSETQ. The ends lost 4 bases at V and 2 bases at J; junction bases unmatched: 9. The CDR3 sequence is 16 residues long. A sample-barcoded 5' primer and a J-beta primer mix were used in a second PCR of about 7 to 12 cycles. The template-switch adaptor, which had 12 random nucleotides, put a tag on each cDNA molecule. TCRdb independently ran MiXCR on the 5' RACE reads; one entry per CDR3 protein. Counted here are roughly 700,000 distinct CDR3 sequences, 25% occurring once; the ten biggest clones make up 9.4%. These data were likewise used in another study, on T cells of mothers and their children. That publication notes: The whole RNA yield was converted to cDNA, approximately 1.6 ug per 15 ul. Similar thymic selection effects on TCR recombination output appear in pairs, both related and unrelated.

The sequenced material came from blood. The chain links TRBV5-1 to TRBJ1-5; 7 bases are a match to TRBD1. This TCR was recovered from a boy between 5 and 17 years old in good health. CDR3 sequence: CASSQTGWRGNQPQHF. CDR3 in DNA: TGCGCCAGCAGCCAGACAGGGTGGCGGGGCAATCAGCCCCAGCATTTT. The complete variable domain, with remaining parts taken from reference TRBV5-1 and TRBJ1-5, reads KAGVTQTPRYLIKTRGQQVTLSCSPISGHRSVSWYQQTPGQGLQFLFEYFSETQRNKGNFPGRFSGRQFSNSRSEMNVSTLELGDSALYLCASSQTGWRGNQPQHFGDGTRLSIL.